These 25 T cell receptor beta chains originate from one sample sequenced in a study of control samples from healthy donors and cancer patients. Generated by immunoSEQ multiplex PCR, the TCRdb table keeps only in-frame clones and is missing some. The table includes roughly 52,000 clones, around 97% detected once. Material: blood. The receptors stem from a woman under 40 in good health.

The chain has TRBV4-1 and TRBJ1-4; perhaps TRBD1 as D (6 bases). This CDR3 region has 15 residues. Trimming stripped 0 bases from V and 1 base from J, with 6 bases between. Germline V gene sequence: CDR1 MGHRA, CDR2 YSYEKL. CDR3 in DNA: TGCGCCAGCAGCCAAGAGGACAGAACTAATGAAAAACTGTTTTTT. This sequence encodes CASSQEDRTNEKLFF.

The J gene is TRBJ2-7, the V gene TRBV6-2 or TRBV6-3; 7 nucleotides line up with TRBD2. J lost 7 bases, V lost 5 bases, and 17 bases had no gene match. Germline-derived CDR1 and CDR2 are MNHEY and SVGEGT. There are 16 residues in the CDR3. The DNA for the CDR3 is TGTGCCAGCAGTACCACGGGGGGATTCTTATCGGGAGAGCAGTACTTC. This codes for CASSTTGGFLSGEQYF.

The DNA of the CDR3 is TGTGCCAGCAGCGCAAAGTCAGGCGGCTCACCCCTCCACTTT. This gives the protein CASSAKSGGSPLHF. The V and J genes are TRBV7-9 and TRBJ1-6; unclear D gene. This CDR3 has 14 amino acids. Germline loops: CDR1 SEHNR, CDR2 FQNEAQ (reference sequence). V was shortened by 5 bases and J by 10 bases, with 15 bases between the two germline ends. The full variable domain, with the rest looked up from reference TRBV7-9 and TRBJ1-6, is DTGVSQNPRHKITKRGQNVTFRCDPISEHNRLYWYRQTLGQGPEFLTYFQNEAQLEKSRLLSDRFSAERPKGSFSTLEIQRTEQGDSAMYLCASSAKSGGSPLHFGNGTRLTVT.

The chain employs TRBV27 and TRBJ2-2; TRBD2 might be the D (6 bases). This CDR3 spans 12 amino acids. Germline CDR1 is MNHEY and CDR2 is SMNVEV (reference sequence). The V gene lost 8 bases and the J gene lost 5 bases, with 9 bases spanning the gap. The CDR3 spells CASFGRTGELFF. The CDR3 DNA reads TGTGCCAGCTTTGGGAGGACCGGGGAGCTGTTTTTT.

The chain has TRBV5-4 and TRBJ2-3; 9 nucleotides agree with TRBD2. This CDR3 has 15 amino acids. CDR1 and CDR2 from the germline V gene are SGHNT and YYREEE (reference sequence). The ends lost 0 bases at V and 1 base at J; junction bases unmatched: 0. CDR3 protein: CASSLGLAGTDTQYF. Here the CDR3 DNA reads TGTGCCAGCAGCTTGGGACTAGCGGGCACAGATACGCAGTATTTT.

This rearrangement joins TRBV24-1 to TRBJ1-2; D is unresolved. The CDR3 covers 11 residues. Germline CDR1 reads KGHDR; CDR2 reads SFDVKD. Trimming removed 5 bases at V and 1 base at J, with 1 base between. DNA for the CDR3: TGTGCCACCAGTGGTAACTATGGCTACACCTTC. Its protein product is CATSGNYGYTF.

The genes are TRBV6-1 and TRBJ2-7; perhaps TRBD2 as D (7 bases). Germline CDR1 and CDR2: MNHNS and SASEGT. This CDR3 has 16 residues. V lost 6 bases to trimming and J lost 3 bases, with 21 bases between them. The CDR3, as DNA: TGTGCCAGCAGCGAATGGGGAGGGGGGCCGGGCTACGAGCAGTACTTC. As protein: CASSEWGGGPGYEQYF.

This clone was observed a single time. V is TRBV4-1 and J is TRBJ2-2; the D gene is possibly TRBD2 (5 bases). This CDR3 has 16 amino acids. Germline CDR1 reads MGHRA; CDR2 reads YSYEKL. The V end was cut by 3 bases, the J end by 2 bases, with 13 bases between. In DNA, the CDR3 is TGCGCCAGCAGCCACCCTAGGACTGATAACACCGGGGAGCTGTTTTTT. It is translated as CASSHPRTDNTGELFF.

There are a few counts of this clone. The chain joins TRBV27 to TRBJ2-7; D gene unclear. Trimming removed 8 bases at V and 4 bases at J, with 9 bases between. The CDR3 consists of 11 residues. Per the germline V gene, CDR1 is MNHEY and CDR2 is SMNVEV (reference sequence). The CDR3 region is CASRVGYEQYF. For the CDR3, the DNA is TGTGCCAGCCGAGTTGGGTACGAGCAGTACTTC.

The J gene is TRBJ2-7, the V gene TRBV5-6; tentative D call: TRBD1 (6 bases). V lost 2 bases, J lost 5 bases, and 11 bases lay in between. Germline lookup yields CDR1 SGHDT and CDR2 YYEEEE. The CDR3 sequence is 13 residues long. In DNA, the CDR3 is TGTGCCAGCAGCTTTACAGGGTATGACGAGCAGTACTTC. It codes for CASSFTGYDEQYF.

The rearrangement links TRBV9 to TRBJ1-2, with D possibly matching TRBD1 (6 bases). The germline gives CDR1 SGDLS, CDR2 YYNGEE. The ends were cut back, 2 bases at V and 7 bases at J, with 9 bases in the middle. The CDR3 runs to 12 residues. CDR3 sequence reads: CASSVEGGGYTF. Here the CDR3 DNA reads TGTGCCAGCAGCGTGGAGGGGGGTGGCTACACCTTC.

In this sample, this clone turned up once. V and J are TRBV5-6 and TRBJ1-1; D call uncertain. Germline V CDR1 and CDR2: SGHDT, YYEEEE. Trimming took off 0 bases at V and 7 bases at J, with 13 bases between the two ends. The CDR3 runs 14 residues. The CDR3 sequence: CASSLEASANEAFF. CDR3 nucleotide sequence: TGTGCCAGCAGCTTGGAGGCTAGCGCCAATGAAGCTTTCTTT.

The chain has TRBV19 and TRBJ2-2; D is undetermined. Deletions cut 3 bases from V and 2 bases from J, with 7 bases between. The CDR3 length is 14 residues. CDR1 LNHDA and CDR2 SQIVND come from the germline V gene (reference sequence). CDR3 sequence reads: CASSIQVNTGELFF. In DNA, the CDR3 is TGTGCCAGTAGTATCCAGGTTAACACCGGGGAGCTGTTTTTT.

The rearrangement joins TRBV28 to TRBJ2-2; D gene unclear. Trimming removed 3 bases from V and 5 bases from J, with 7 bases in between. The CDR3 consists of 13 residues. CDR1 and CDR2 from the germline V gene are MDHEN and SYDVKM. In nucleotides, the CDR3 is TGTGCCAGCAGTTTGGATAGTACCGGGGAGCTGTTTTTT. It yields the protein CASSLDSTGELFF.

This chain uses TRBV19 with TRBJ1-1; a weak D match, TRBD1 (6 bases). The V gene's germline CDR1 is LNHDA and CDR2 SQIVND (reference sequence). V was shortened by 0 bases and J by 5 bases, with 16 bases between the two germline ends. The CDR3 covers 16 residues. The CDR3 DNA follows: TGTGCCAGTAGTATAGACAACCGCGCGGGGGCGACTGAAGCTTTCTTT. This translates into CASSIDNRAGATEAFF.

This clone was found once. The V and J genes are TRBV7-9 and TRBJ2-1; no clear D gene. CDR1 is SEHNR and CDR2 is FQNEAQ in the germline V gene (reference sequence). CDR3 length equals 15 residues. The germline V and J ends were trimmed by 5 bases and 1 base, with 12 bases remaining between them. The CDR3 sequence: CASSPWQGSYNEQFF. DNA of the CDR3: TGTGCCAGCAGCCCGTGGCAAGGATCCTACAATGAGCAGTTCTTC.

In its sample, this clone was seen a few times. The chain's CDR3 is CASSSDLPGREKLFF. The CDR3 DNA reads TGCGCCAGCAGCTCGGACCTCCCTGGTCGAGAAAAACTGTTTTTT. The chain combines TRBV5-1 with TRBJ1-4; no reliable D call. Trimming pared 3 bases from V and 8 bases from J, leaving 17 bases between. The CDR3 length is 15 residues. In germline, CDR1 is SGHRS, CDR2 YFSETQ. The entire variable domain, with the rest obtained from reference TRBV5-1 and TRBJ1-4, is as follows: KAGVTQTPRYLIKTRGQQVTLSCSPISGHRSVSWYQQTPGQGLQFLFEYFSETQRNKGNFPGRFSGRQFSNSRSEMNVSTLELGDSALYLCASSSDLPGREKLFFGSGTQLSVL.

The V call is TRBV9, the J call TRBJ2-2; 7 bases are shared with TRBD2. The CDR3 contains 15 residues. Per germline, CDR1 SGDLS and CDR2 YYNGEE. The trim removed 3 bases at V and 3 bases at J, leaving 5 bases unmatched. CDR3 nucleotides: TGTGCCAGCAGCGATACTAGCGACCACACCGGGGAGCTGTTTTTT. Residues: CASSDTSDHTGELFF.

V gene TRBV5-5 combines with J gene TRBJ1-5, with TRBD1 identical over 8 bases. The CDR3 loop spans 15 amino acids. From germline, CDR1 is SGHKS and CDR2 YYEKEE (reference sequence). The ends lost 4 bases at V and 7 bases at J; junction bases unmatched: 10. CDR3 residues: CASSPDRGVGQPQHF. CDR3 coding DNA: TGTGCCAGCAGCCCTGACAGGGGTGTAGGCCAGCCCCAGCATTTT.

The V and J genes are TRBV6-6 and TRBJ2-3; 10 bases match TRBD2. The CDR3 has 17 residues. CDR1 MNHNY and CDR2 SVGAGI come from the germline V gene (reference sequence). The V and J ends lost 5 bases and 5 bases, in that order; junction bases with no gene match: 13. The CDR3 nucleotides are TGTGCCAGCAGTCAGGCGCGTAGCGGGAGGACTAAAGATACGCAGTATTTT. Translation gives CASSQARSGRTKDTQYF.

The chain uses TRBV27 and TRBJ1-2; D might be TRBD1 (6 bases). This CDR3 region has 18 residues. V shed 6 bases and J shed 1 base, with 24 bases lying between them. CDR1 and CDR2 (germline): MNHEY, SMNVEV (reference sequence). The CDR3 here is CASSRKAGHTSINYGYTF. CDR3 DNA sequence: TGTGCCAGCAGCCGTAAAGCGGGACATACTTCAATTAACTATGGCTACACCTTC.

The chain joins TRBV30 to TRBJ1-1; D is unclear. Trimming removed 0 bases at V and 2 bases at J, with 7 bases between. Germline CDR1 and CDR2: GTSNPN and SVGIG (reference sequence). This CDR3 region has 13 residues. CDR3 coding DNA: TGTGCCTGGAGTGTAAGCGTAAACACTGAAGCTTTCTTT. Its protein is CAWSVSVNTEAFF.

The V gene is TRBV6-1, the J gene TRBJ1-1, with no clear D. The V end was cut by 3 bases, the J end by 4 bases, with 12 bases between. Looked up from germline, CDR1 is MNHNS and CDR2 is SASEGT. The CDR3 contains 14 residues. The CDR3 region has the DNA TGTGCCAGCAGTGACCTGGGGAGGTTCACTGAAGCTTTCTTT. Translating it yields CASSDLGRFTEAFF.

The CDR3 protein is CASSLVRDRSYEQYF. CDR3 in DNA: TGTGCCAGCAGTTTAGTTCGCGACCGAAGCTACGAGCAGTACTTC. The rearrangement uses TRBV28 and TRBJ2-7, with no clear D. This CDR3 contains 15 residues. Germline lookup yields CDR1 MDHEN and CDR2 SYDVKM. V was trimmed by 2 bases and J by 3 bases, leaving 14 bases between them. The entire variable domain, with the rest obtained from reference TRBV28 and TRBJ2-7, is as follows: DVKVTQSSRYLVKRTGEKVFLECVQDMDHENMFWYRQDPGLGLRLIYFSYDVKMKEKGDIPEGYSVSREKKERFSLILESASTNQTSMYLCASSLVRDRSYEQYFGPGTRLTVT.

The chain uses TRBV27 and TRBJ1-1, with D uncertain. CDR3 size: 14 residues. Germline V lookup: CDR1 MNHEY, CDR2 SMNVEV (reference sequence). V shed 7 bases and J shed 1 base, with 13 bases lying between them. CDR3 DNA sequence: TGTGCCAGCACCTCCTGGGAGGGGAACACTGAAGCTTTCTTT. This codes for CASTSWEGNTEAFF.